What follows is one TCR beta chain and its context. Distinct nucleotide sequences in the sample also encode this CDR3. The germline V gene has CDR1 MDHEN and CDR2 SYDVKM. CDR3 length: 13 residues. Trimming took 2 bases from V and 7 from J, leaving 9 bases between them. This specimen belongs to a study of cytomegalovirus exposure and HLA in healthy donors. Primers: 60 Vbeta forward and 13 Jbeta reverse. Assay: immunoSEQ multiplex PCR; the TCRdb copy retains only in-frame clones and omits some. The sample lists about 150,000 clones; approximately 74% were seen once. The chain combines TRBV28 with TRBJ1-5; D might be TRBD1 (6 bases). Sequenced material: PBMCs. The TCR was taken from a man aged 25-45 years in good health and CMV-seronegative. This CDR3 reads CASSLTGIQPQHF. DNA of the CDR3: TGTGCCAGCAGTTTAACAGGGATACAGCCCCAGCATTTT. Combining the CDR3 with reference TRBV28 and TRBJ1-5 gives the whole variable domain DVKVTQSSRYLVKRTGEKVFLECVQDMDHENMFWYRQDPGLGLRLIYFSYDVKMKEKGDIPEGYSVSREKKERFSLILESASTNQTSMYLCASSLTGIQPQHFGDGTRLSIL.